This T cell receptor beta chain was recorded in a study of blood T cell repertoires in COVID-19. Sequencing used immunoSEQ multiplex PCR; TCRdb keeps in-frame clones, though not all of them. Of 250,000 to 300,000 clones listed, about 90% are singletons. This clonotype was obtained from a woman in her 50s who had recovered from COVID-19. What was sequenced was peripheral blood.

In DNA, the CDR3 is TGTGCCAGCAGCGTAGATCAGGGTTGGTCTGAAAAACTGTTTTTT. This encodes CASSVDQGWSEKLFF. The chain uses TRBV9 and TRBJ1-4; a possible D gene is TRBD1 (5 bases). Germline V gene sequence: CDR1 SGDLS, CDR2 YYNGEE. Trimming took off 0 bases at V and 7 bases at J, with 13 bases between the two ends. The CDR3 is 15 amino acids. Supplemented by reference TRBV9 and TRBJ1-4, the full variable domain reads DSGVTQTPKHLITATGQRVTLRCSPRSGDLSVYWYQQSLDQGLQFLIQYYNGEERAKGNILERFSAQQFPDLHSELNLSSLELGDSALYFCASSVDQGWSEKLFFGSGTQLSVL.